A single sample gave rise to the 15 T cell receptor beta chains below, sequenced in a study of blood T cell repertoires in COVID-19. Method: immunoSEQ multiplex PCR; TCRdb's copy keeps in-frame clones and lacks some. The table lists around 130,000 clones, less than 90% of them singletons. Sequenced: peripheral blood. The receptors come from a human donor with COVID-19, enrolled during active disease. The donor label of this sample is uncertain.

This clone appeared a few times. CDR3 amino acids: CASSFRGPLNSNQPQHF. DNA of the CDR3: TGTGCCAGCAGTTTCAGGGGGCCCCTTAATAGCAATCAGCCCCAGCATTTT. The V and J genes are TRBV27 and TRBJ1-5; 8 bases align to TRBD1. J lost 0 bases, V lost 3 bases, and 7 bases had no gene match. Per germline, CDR1 MNHEY and CDR2 SMNVEV (reference sequence). The CDR3 covers 17 residues.

The CDR3 here is CATSDPGQMKNSPLHF. The CDR3 bases are TGTGCCACCAGTGACCCCGGACAGATGAAGAATTCACCCCTCCACTTT. This rearrangement joins TRBV24-1 to TRBJ1-6; maybe TRBD1 (6 bases). In germline, CDR1 is KGHDR, CDR2 SFDVKD. This CDR3 has 16 amino acids. Trimming took 4 bases from V and 7 from J, leaving 16 bases between them.

V is TRBV6-1 and J is TRBJ1-5, with a weak D call TRBD1 (5 bases). This CDR3 is built from 15 residues. V lost 2 bases to trimming and J lost 2 bases, with 10 bases between them. Germline loops: CDR1 MNHNS, CDR2 SASEGT. The CDR3 DNA reads TGTGCCAGCAGTGAACAGGGCGAAGGCAATCAGCCCCAGCATTTT. Protein sequence: CASSEQGEGNQPQHF.

The chain has TRBV5-1 and TRBJ1-2; D unresolved. CDR3 length equals 14 residues. CDR1 is SGHRS, CDR2 YFSETQ, per germline. Trimming took off 2 bases at V and 8 bases at J, with 16 bases between the two ends. This chain's CDR3 is CASSLFEGTGGYTF. The CDR3 region has the DNA TGCGCCAGCAGCTTATTCGAGGGTACGGGGGGCTACACCTTC.

The V call is TRBV27, the J call TRBJ2-1; TRBD2 agrees at 11 bases. CDR3 length: 14 amino acids. CDR1 and CDR2 (germline): MNHEY, SMNVEV (reference sequence). The V and J ends lost 5 bases and 8 bases, in that order; junction bases with no gene match: 5. CDR3 nucleotides: TGTGCCAGCAGTCTAGCGGGAGGACCGGATGAGCAGTTCTTC. Protein sequence: CASSLAGGPDEQFF.

The rearrangement uses TRBV12-5 and TRBJ1-2; TRBD1 matches 7 bases. The CDR3 runs to 14 residues. From germline, CDR1 is LGHNT and CDR2 FRNRAP. V lost 6 bases and J lost 4; bases outside the gene matches: 8. CDR3 bases: TGTGCTAGTGGCATACGACAGGGTCCCTATGGCTACACCTTC. It is translated as CASGIRQGPYGYTF.

This clone was counted a single time. The chain carries TRBV19 and TRBJ1-1; a possible D gene is TRBD1 (6 bases). Between the trimmed V and J ends, which lost 3 bases and 7 bases, there was a span of 21 bases. The germline gives CDR1 LNHDA, CDR2 SQIVND (reference sequence). The CDR3 totals 16 residues. CDR3 sequence: CASSIGTLRGMGEAFF. CDR3 DNA: TGTGCCAGTAGTATCGGGACACTAAGGGGTATGGGTGAAGCTTTCTTT.

The V call is TRBV5-1, the J call TRBJ2-3, with 7 bases identical to TRBD2. Germline V gene lookup returns CDR1 SGHRS and CDR2 YFSETQ. V gave up 2 bases and J gave up 0 bases; unmatched junction bases: 9. This CDR3 is 17 amino acids long. The CDR3 bases are TGCGCCAGCAGCTTTTACAATGAAGCGGGGAGCACAGATACGCAGTATTTT. This translates into CASSFYNEAGSTDTQYF. The whole variable domain, remainder taken from reference TRBV5-1 and TRBJ2-3, is KAGVTQTPRYLIKTRGQQVTLSCSPISGHRSVSWYQQTPGQGLQFLFEYFSETQRNKGNFPGRFSGRQFSNSRSEMNVSTLELGDSALYLCASSFYNEAGSTDTQYFGPGTRLTVL.

This sequence joins TRBV4-2 and TRBJ2-3; 8 nucleotides agree with TRBD1. V lost 0 bases and J lost 2; bases outside the gene matches: 7. This CDR3 region has 17 residues. The germline V gene has CDR1 LGHNA and CDR2 YNFKEQ. The CDR3 here is CASSQDRGQGPTDTQYF. The CDR3 bases are TGTGCCAGCAGCCAAGATCGAGGACAGGGCCCCACAGATACGCAGTATTTT.

The chain couples TRBV6-5 to TRBJ1-3; 7 bases match TRBD1. Germline loops: CDR1 MNHEY, CDR2 SVGAGI. The CDR3 extends over 15 amino acids. V shed 2 bases, J shed 2 bases, and the junction held 3 bases outside the gene matches. This chain's CDR3 is CASSYGTAAGNTIYF. DNA for the CDR3: TGTGCCAGCAGTTACGGGACAGCGGCTGGAAACACCATATATTTT.

This clone occurred once. The chain employs TRBV6-5 and TRBJ1-1; tentatively, D is TRBD1 (6 bases). Germline V CDR1 and CDR2: MNHEY, SVGAGI. This CDR3 is 13 amino acids long. Trimming removed 6 bases from V and 4 bases from J, with 12 bases in between. The CDR3 DNA reads as TGTGCCAGCAGGGTAAGGGGGGGCACTGAAGCTTTCTTT. This translates into CASRVRGGTEAFF.

The gene calls are TRBV11-2 and TRBJ2-7; D is unclear. The germline CDR1 and CDR2 sequences are SGHAT and FQNNGV. Trimming shortened V by 1 base and J by 0 bases, and 10 bases separated the two germline ends. The CDR3 totals 15 residues. CDR3: CASSLATGSSYEQYF. The CDR3 nucleotides are TGTGCCAGCAGCTTAGCGACGGGTAGCTCCTACGAGCAGTACTTC.

This chain uses TRBV15 with TRBJ2-5; TRBD2 aligns across 9 bases. J gave up 4 bases and V 5 bases, and 11 bases lay outside the gene matches. Germline values: CDR1 LNHNV, CDR2 YYDKDF (reference sequence). The CDR3 has 16 residues. The chain's CDR3 is CATSPTTAGGPETQYF. CDR3 coding DNA: TGTGCCACCAGCCCCACTACGGCGGGGGGGCCAGAGACCCAGTACTTC.

The chain employs TRBV7-6 and TRBJ2-7; 11 bases fit TRBD1. Trimming cost V 0 bases and J 6 bases; bases outside gene matches: 4. Germline CDR1 is SGHVS and CDR2 is FNYEAQ. The CDR3 is made up of 15 amino acids. The DNA for the CDR3 is TGTGCCAGCAGCTTAGCGCCCGGGACAGGGGGCGAGCAGTACTTC. Translated: CASSLAPGTGGEQYF.

The J gene is TRBJ1-6, the V gene TRBV14; no clear D. Trimming left V 4 bases short and J 8 bases short, with 9 bases between. CDR1 is SGHDN, CDR2 FVKESK, per germline. The CDR3 is 13 amino acids. CDR3 region: CASSPRSDSPLHF. The CDR3 DNA reads TGTGCCAGCAGCCCCCGCAGCGATTCACCCCTCCACTTT. The full variable domain, in which reference TRBV14 and TRBJ1-6 provide the parts outside the CDR3, is EAGVTQFPSHSVIEKGQTVTLRCDPISGHDNLYWYRRVMGKEIKFLLHFVKESKQDESGMPNNRFLAERTGGTYSTLKVQPAELEDSGVYFCASSPRSDSPLHFGNGTRLTVT.